These 7 T cell receptor beta chains were all obtained from the same sample, sequenced in a study of hypomethylating agent response in myelodysplastic syndrome. Profiled with immunoSEQ multiplex PCR; TCRdb holds only in-frame clones, not every one. The sample includes some 4,500 clones, approximately 78% seen only once; the top ten take 18%. The sequences come from bone marrow, collected before or after starting hypomethylating agent treatment for myelodysplastic syndrome (not recorded which). The receptors were gathered from a human donor with myelodysplastic syndrome.

The chain's CDR3 is CASSQGPGLGQYF. The CDR3 DNA reads as TGTGCCAGCAGCCAAGGGCCGGGACTGGGGCAGTACTTC. The chain employs TRBV4-2 and TRBJ2-7; the D gene is possibly TRBD2 (6 bases). The ends were cut back, 1 base at V and 9 bases at J, with 13 bases in the middle. CDR3 length: 13 amino acids. Per germline, CDR1 LGHNA and CDR2 YNFKEQ.

The V and J genes are TRBV23-1 and TRBJ1-5, with 9 bases that match TRBD1. TRBV23-1 is treated as an ORF (open reading frame) with a function not yet certain. CDR3 length: 14 amino acids. Trimming took 6 bases from V and 5 from J; bases not matched to a gene: 5. In nucleotides, the CDR3 is TGCGCCAGCAGGTGGGGACAGGGCTATCAGCCCCAGCATTTT. Amino acid sequence: CASRWGQGYQPQHF.

This clone appeared a single time. The rearrangement uses TRBV12-5 and TRBJ2-5, with TRBD2 matching over 14 bases. Germline CDR1 LGHNT, CDR2 FRNRAP. V shed 8 bases and J 5 bases; nucleotides not matched to a gene: 13. This CDR3 has 17 amino acids. CDR3 DNA: TGTGCTAGTCGTAGTACCGGACTAGCGGGAGGAAAGGAGACCCAGTACTTC. Translated: CASRSTGLAGGKETQYF.

The genes are TRBV19 and TRBJ2-1; D might be TRBD1 (5 bases). Trimming took off 4 bases at V and 3 bases at J, with 10 bases between the two ends. Germline V lookup: CDR1 LNHDA, CDR2 SQIVND (reference sequence). This CDR3 contains 14 residues. The CDR3 loop is CASSSTGGYNEQFF. In DNA, the CDR3 is TGTGCCAGTAGTAGTACAGGTGGCTACAATGAGCAGTTCTTC.

V and J are TRBV6-1 and TRBJ1-5; no reliable D call. V was pared by 0 bases and J by 4 bases, with 13 bases between. This CDR3 contains 16 residues. CDR1 and CDR2 (germline): MNHNS, SASEGT. DNA for the CDR3: TGTGCCAGCAGTGAAGCGCCGCATACGGGTAATCAGCCCCAGCATTTT. Protein sequence: CASSEAPHTGNQPQHF.

V and J are TRBV6-5 and TRBJ2-7; 11 nucleotides agree with TRBD1. V trimming: 2 bases; J trimming: 3 bases; junction bases outside the gene matches: 3. The CDR3 extends over 15 amino acids. The germline V gene encodes CDR1 MNHEY and CDR2 SVGAGI. In nucleotides, the CDR3 is TGTGCCAGCAGTTACCGGGACAGGGGGGACTACGAGCAGTACTTC. Encoded protein: CASSYRDRGDYEQYF.

V usage is TRBV5-4 and J usage is TRBJ2-7; no clear D. The ends were cut back, 6 bases at V and 5 bases at J, with 18 bases in the middle. This CDR3 is 14 amino acids long. The germline V gene encodes CDR1 SGHNT and CDR2 YYREEE (reference sequence). The CDR3 bases are TGTGCCAGCACCTCCCCCGTGTCTCCTAACGAGCAGTACTTC. Amino acids: CASTSPVSPNEQYF.